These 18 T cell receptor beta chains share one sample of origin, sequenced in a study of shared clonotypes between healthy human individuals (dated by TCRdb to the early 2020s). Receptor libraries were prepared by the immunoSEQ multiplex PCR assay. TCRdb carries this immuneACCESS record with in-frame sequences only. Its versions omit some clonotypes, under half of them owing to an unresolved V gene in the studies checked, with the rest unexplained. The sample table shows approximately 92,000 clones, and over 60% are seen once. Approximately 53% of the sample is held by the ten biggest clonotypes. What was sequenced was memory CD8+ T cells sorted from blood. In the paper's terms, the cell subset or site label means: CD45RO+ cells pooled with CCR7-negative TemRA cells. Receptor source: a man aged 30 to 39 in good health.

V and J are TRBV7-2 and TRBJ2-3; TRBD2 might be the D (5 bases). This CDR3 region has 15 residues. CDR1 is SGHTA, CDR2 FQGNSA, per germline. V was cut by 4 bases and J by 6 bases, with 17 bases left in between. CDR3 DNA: TGTGCCAGCAGCTCACTAGGGAGCAGTTACGATACGCAGTATTTT. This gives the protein CASSSLGSSYDTQYF.

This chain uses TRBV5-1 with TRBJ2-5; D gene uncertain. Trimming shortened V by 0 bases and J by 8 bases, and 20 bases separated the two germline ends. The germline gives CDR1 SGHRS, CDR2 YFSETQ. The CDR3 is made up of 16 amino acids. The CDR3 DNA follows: TGCGCCAGCAGCTTGGCGCAGAGTAAACAAGGTAGTACCCAGTACTTC. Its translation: CASSLAQSKQGSTQYF.

Here the CDR3 reads CASRKSSTSSHDTDTQYF. CDR3 sequence (DNA): TGTGCCAGCAGAAAATCATCCACTAGCTCCCATGACACAGATACGCAGTATTTT. This chain links TRBV25-1 with TRBJ2-3; D is perhaps TRBD2 (6 bases). Trimming cost V 6 bases and J 2 bases, with 24 bases left between them. CDR1 is MGHDK and CDR2 is SYGVNS in the germline V gene. This CDR3 is 18 amino acids long.

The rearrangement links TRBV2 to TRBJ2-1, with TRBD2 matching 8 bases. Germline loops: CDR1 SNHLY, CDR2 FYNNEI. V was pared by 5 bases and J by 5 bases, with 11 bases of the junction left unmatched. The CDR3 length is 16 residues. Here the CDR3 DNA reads TGTGCCAGCAGTTATATAGCGGGACGGGTAAACAATGAGCAGTTCTTC. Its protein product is CASSYIAGRVNNEQFF.

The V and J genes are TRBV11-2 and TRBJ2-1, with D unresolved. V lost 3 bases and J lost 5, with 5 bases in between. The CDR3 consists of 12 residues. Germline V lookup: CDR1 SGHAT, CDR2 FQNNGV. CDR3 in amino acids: CASSFYHNEQFF. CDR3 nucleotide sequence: TGTGCCAGCAGCTTTTATCACAATGAGCAGTTCTTC.

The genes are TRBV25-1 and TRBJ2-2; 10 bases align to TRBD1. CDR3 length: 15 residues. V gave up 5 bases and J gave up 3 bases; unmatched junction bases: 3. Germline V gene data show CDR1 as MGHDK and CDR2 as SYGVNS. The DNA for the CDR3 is TGTGCCAGCAGTCCGGGACAGGGGTACACCGGGGAGCTGTTTTTT. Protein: CASSPGQGYTGELFF.

The CDR3 loop is CASSPRGQGAIGGANVLTF. DNA for the CDR3: TGCGCCAGCAGCCCCAGGGGGCAGGGGGCGATCGGTGGGGCCAACGTCCTGACTTTC. This chain links TRBV4-1 with TRBJ2-6, with 8 bases that match TRBD1. Germline-derived CDR1 and CDR2 are MGHRA and YSYEKL. The V segment lost 4 bases and the J segment 3 bases; nucleotides outside the gene matches: 14. CDR3 size: 19 residues.

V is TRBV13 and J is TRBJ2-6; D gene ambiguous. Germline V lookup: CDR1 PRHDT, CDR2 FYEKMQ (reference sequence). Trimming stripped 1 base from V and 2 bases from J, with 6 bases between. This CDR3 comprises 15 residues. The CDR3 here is CASSLVGPGANVLTF. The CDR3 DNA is TGTGCCAGCAGCTTAGTCGGCCCTGGGGCCAACGTCCTGACTTTC.

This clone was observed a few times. Written as DNA, the CDR3 is TGTGCCAGCAGCCCCGAAGGGACAGGGCCTTACGCCAGGAATGAGCAGTTCTTC. Residues: CASSPEGTGPYARNEQFF. The chain has TRBV9 and TRBJ2-1, with 9 bases that match TRBD1. CDR3 length equals 18 residues. The germline V gene encodes CDR1 SGDLS and CDR2 YYNGEE. V lost 4 bases, J lost 7 bases, and 18 bases stayed unmatched.

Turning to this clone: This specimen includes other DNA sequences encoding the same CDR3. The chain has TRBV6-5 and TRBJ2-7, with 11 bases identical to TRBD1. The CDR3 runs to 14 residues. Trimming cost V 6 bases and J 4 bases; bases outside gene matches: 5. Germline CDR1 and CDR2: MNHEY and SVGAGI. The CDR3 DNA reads TGTGCCAGCAGCCTTGGGACAGGGGGGTACGAGCAGTACTTC. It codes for CASSLGTGGYEQYF.

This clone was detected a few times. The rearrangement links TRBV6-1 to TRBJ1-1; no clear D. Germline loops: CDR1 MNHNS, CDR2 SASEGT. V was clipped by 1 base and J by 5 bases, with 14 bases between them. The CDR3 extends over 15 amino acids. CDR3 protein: CASSEGVGEVTEAFF. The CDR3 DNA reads TGTGCCAGCAGTGAAGGTGTCGGTGAGGTGACTGAAGCTTTCTTT.

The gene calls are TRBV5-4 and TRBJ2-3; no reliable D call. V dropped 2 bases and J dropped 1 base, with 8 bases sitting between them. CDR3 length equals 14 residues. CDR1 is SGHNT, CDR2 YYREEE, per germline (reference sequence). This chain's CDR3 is CASSFAAGTDTQYF. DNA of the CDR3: TGTGCCAGCAGCTTCGCTGCAGGCACAGATACGCAGTATTTT.

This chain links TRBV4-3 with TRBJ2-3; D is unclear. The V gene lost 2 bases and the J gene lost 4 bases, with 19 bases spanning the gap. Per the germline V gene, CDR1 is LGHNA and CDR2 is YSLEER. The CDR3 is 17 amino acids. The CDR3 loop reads CASSQRSFSGDSDTQYF. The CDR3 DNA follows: TGCGCCAGCAGCCAAAGGTCTTTTTCTGGGGATTCAGATACGCAGTATTTT.

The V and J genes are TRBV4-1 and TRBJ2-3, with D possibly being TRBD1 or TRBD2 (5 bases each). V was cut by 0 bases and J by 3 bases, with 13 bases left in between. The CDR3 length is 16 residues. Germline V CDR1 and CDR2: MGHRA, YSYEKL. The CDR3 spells CASSQEDSGITDTQYF. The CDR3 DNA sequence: TGCGCCAGCAGCCAAGAAGACAGCGGCATAACAGATACGCAGTATTTT.

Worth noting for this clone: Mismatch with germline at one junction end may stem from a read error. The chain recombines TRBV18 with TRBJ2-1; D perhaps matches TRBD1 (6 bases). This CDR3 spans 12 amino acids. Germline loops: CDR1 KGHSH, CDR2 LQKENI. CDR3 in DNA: TGTGCCAGCTCGCCACAGGGTGGGGAGCAGTTCTTC. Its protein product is CASSPQGGEQFF.

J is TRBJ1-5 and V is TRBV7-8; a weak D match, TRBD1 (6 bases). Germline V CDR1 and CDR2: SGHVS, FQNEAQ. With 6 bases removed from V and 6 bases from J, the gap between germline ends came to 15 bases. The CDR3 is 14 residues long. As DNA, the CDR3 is TGTGCCAGCAGATCAAGAGGGACAACTCAGCCCCAGCATTTT. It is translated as CASRSRGTTQPQHF.

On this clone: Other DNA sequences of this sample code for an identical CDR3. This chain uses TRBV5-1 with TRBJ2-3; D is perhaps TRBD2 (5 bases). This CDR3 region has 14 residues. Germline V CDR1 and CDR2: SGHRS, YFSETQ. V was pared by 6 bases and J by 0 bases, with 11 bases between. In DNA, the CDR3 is TGCGCCAGCATCCGGGGTGGAAGCACAGATACGCAGTATTTT. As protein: CASIRGGSTDTQYF.

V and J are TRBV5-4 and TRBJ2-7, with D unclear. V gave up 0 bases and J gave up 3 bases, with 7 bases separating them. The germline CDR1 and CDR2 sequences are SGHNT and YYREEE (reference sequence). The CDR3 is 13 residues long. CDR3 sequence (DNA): TGTGCCAGCAGCTTGGTTGGGTTCTACGAGCAGTACTTC. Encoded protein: CASSLVGFYEQYF. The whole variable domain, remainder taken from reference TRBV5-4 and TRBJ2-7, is ETGVTQSPTHLIKTRGQQVTLRCSSQSGHNTVSWYQQALGQGPQFIFQYYREEENGRGNFPPRFSGLQFPNYSSELNVNALELDDSALYLCASSLVGFYEQYFGPGTRLTVT.